This T cell receptor (beta chain) was obtained from a study of T cell responses to AZD1222 COVID-19 vaccine. Trimming shortened V by 7 bases and J by 5 bases, and 18 bases separated the two germline ends. There are 14 residues in the CDR3. CDR1 and CDR2 (germline): SQVTM, ANQGSEA. Data came from immunoSEQ multiplex PCR; TCRdb stores just in-frame clones and leaves some out. The sample has approximately 130,000 clones; 93% are singletons. The genes are TRBV29-1 and TRBJ1-5, with a tentative D call TRBD1 (6 bases). The starting material was peripheral blood, obtained on day 0 of AZD1222 vaccination. The sequence was obtained from an adult in good health. This CDR3 reads CSAASGTQDQPQHF. Here the CDR3 DNA reads TGCAGCGCCGCCTCGGGGACACAGGATCAGCCCCAGCATTTT.